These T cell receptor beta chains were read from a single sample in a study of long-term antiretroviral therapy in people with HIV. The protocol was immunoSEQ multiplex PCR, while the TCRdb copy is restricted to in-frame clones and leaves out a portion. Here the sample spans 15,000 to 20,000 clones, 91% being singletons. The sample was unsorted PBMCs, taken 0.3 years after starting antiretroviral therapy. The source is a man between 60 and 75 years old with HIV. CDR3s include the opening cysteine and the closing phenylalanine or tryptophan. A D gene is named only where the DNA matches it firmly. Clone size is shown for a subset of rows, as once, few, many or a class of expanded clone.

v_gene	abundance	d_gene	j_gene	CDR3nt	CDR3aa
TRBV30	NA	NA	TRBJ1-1	TGTGCCTGGAGCAACCCTACGGTGGTCCGAGAAGCTTTCTTT	CAWSNPTVVREAFF
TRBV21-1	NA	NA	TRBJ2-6	TGTGCCAGCAGCAAAAGGGGGTCTGGGGCCAACGTCCTGACTTTC	CASSKRGSGANVLTF
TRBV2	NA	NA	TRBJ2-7	TGTGCCAGCACCGTACAGGACGAGCAGTACTTC	CASTVQDEQYF
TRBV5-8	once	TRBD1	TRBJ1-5	TGTGCCAGCAGCTTGTTAGTAAGCGACAGGGGCCATCAGCCCCAGCATTTT	CASSLLVSDRGHQPQHF
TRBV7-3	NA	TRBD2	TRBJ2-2	TGTGCCAGCAGCCTAGGACTAGCGGGCACCGGGGAGCTGTTTTTT	CASSLGLAGTGELFF
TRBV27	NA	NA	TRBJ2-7	TGTGCCAGCAGTCCTAAAAGAATGCTCGAGCAGTACTTC	CASSPKRMLEQYF
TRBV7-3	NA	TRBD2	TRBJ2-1	TGTGCCAGCAGCTTATGGTCTGCGGGAGGAACCTACAATGAGCAGTTCTTC	CASSLWSAGGTYNEQFF
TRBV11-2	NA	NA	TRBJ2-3	TGTGCCAGCAGCTTAACAGGTTCCCTTAGCACAGATACGCAGTATTTT	CASSLTGSLSTDTQYF
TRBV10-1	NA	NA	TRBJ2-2	TGCGCCAGCAGTGAGTGGACCGGGGAGCTGTTTTTT	CASSEWTGELFF
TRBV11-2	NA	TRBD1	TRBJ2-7	TGTGCCAGCAGCTCCCATCGGACAGGACACTCCTACGAGCAGTACTTC	CASSSHRTGHSYEQYF
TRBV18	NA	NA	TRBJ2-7	TGTGCCAGCTCACCAACCCAGGAGATCTCCTACGAGCAGTACTTC	CASSPTQEISYEQYF
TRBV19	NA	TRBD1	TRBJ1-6	TGTGCCAGTAAGACAGGGCCATCAGGAGATTCACCCCTCCACTTT	CASKTGPSGDSPLHF
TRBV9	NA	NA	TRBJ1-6	TGTGCCAGCAGCGTAGAGGGGGGGCACTCACCCCTCCACTTT	CASSVEGGHSPLHF
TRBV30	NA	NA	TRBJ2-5	TGTGCCTGGGGCCCAGCTCCTGGAGGGACCCAGTACTTC	CAWGPAPGGTQYF
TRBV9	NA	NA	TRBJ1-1	TGTGCCAGCAGCGTAGTTTCTCGAGGTTCTGAAGCTTTCTTT	CASSVVSRGSEAFF
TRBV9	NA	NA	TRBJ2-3	TGTGCCAGCAGCGTAAGCTCAGATACGCAGTATTTT	CASSVSSDTQYF
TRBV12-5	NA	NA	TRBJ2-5	TGTGCTAGTGGTTTAAGGTCTACCTGGGGGACCCAGTACTTC	CASGLRSTWGTQYF
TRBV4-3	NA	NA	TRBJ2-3	TGCGCCAGCAGCCAAGATCGCGGCGGGGCAGAAGATACGCAGTATTTT	CASSQDRGGAEDTQYF
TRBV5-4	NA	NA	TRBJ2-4	TGTGCCAGCAGCTCAAACAGGGATCGGGACAAAAACATTCAGTACTTC	CASSSNRDRDKNIQYF
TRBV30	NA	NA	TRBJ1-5	TGTGCCTGGAGCTCAAAATCCGGTGTGAGCAATCAGCCCCAGCATTTT	CAWSSKSGVSNQPQHF
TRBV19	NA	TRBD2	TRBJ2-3	TGTGCCAGTAGTCGAAGGCGGGGGGGCCGCACAGATACGCAGTATTTT	CASSRRRGGRTDTQYF
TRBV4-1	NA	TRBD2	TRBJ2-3	TGCGCCAGCAGCCAACCCCGGGACTATCTACCGCAGTATTTT	CASSQPRDYLPQYF
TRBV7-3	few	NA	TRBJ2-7	TGTGCCAGCAGCTTGACCCCGTCCAAAGTTTACGAGCAGTACTTC	CASSLTPSKVYEQYF
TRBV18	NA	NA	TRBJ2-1	TGTGCCAGCTCACCCGGAGGGACCAGGGTGGGAGTCTCCTACAATGAGCAGTTCTTC	CASSPGGTRVGVSYNEQFF
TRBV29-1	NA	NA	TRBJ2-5	TGCAGCGTTGAAAAGGGGTCAGGGGAGACCCAGTACTTC	CSVEKGSGETQYF
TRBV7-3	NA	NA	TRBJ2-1	TGTGCCAGCAGCTTAGTTGCGGGAAAAAACAATGAGCAGTTCTTC	CASSLVAGKNNEQFF
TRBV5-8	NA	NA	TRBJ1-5	TGTGCCAGCAGCTTGGAGGGGCAGGCCACCCAGCATTTT	CASSLEGQATQHF
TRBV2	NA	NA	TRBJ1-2	TGTGCCAGCAGGACCCGGGACACCCCCCGCTACACCTTC	CASRTRDTPRYTF